This T cell receptor beta chain was documented in a study of radiotherapy plus CTLA-4 blockade in lung cancer. Sequenced by immunoSEQ multiplex PCR; TCRdb stores in-frame clones only, minus some. This sample has 45,000 or so clones; 60% to 80% occur once, and the top ten carry approximately 8%. There are 14 residues in the CDR3. V shed 3 bases and J 1 base; nucleotides not matched to a gene: 1. Germline CDR1 MRHNA, CDR2 SNTAGT. For this clone: Other DNA sequences in the same sample also yield this CDR3.

Sequencing was performed on peripheral blood, taken from a patient treated with radiotherapy plus ipilimumab. This receptor was taken from a human donor with non-small cell lung cancer who had stable disease on radiotherapy plus ipilimumab. The rearrangement links TRBV6-4 to TRBJ2-3, with 7 bases that match TRBD1. In DNA, the CDR3 is TGTGCCAGCAGTGAAGGGGGCGGCACAGATACGCAGTATTTT. Protein product: CASSEGGGTDTQYF.